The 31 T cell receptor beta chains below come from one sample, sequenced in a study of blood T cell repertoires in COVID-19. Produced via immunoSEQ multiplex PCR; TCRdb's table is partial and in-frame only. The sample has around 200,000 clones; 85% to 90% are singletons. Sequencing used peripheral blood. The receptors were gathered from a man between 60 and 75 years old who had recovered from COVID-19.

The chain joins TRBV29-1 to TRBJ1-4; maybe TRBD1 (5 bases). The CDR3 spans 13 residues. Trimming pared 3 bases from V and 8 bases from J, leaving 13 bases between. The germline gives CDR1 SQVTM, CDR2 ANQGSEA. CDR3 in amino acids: CSVERDSSEKLFF. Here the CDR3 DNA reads TGCAGCGTTGAGCGTGACAGCAGCGAAAAACTGTTTTTT.

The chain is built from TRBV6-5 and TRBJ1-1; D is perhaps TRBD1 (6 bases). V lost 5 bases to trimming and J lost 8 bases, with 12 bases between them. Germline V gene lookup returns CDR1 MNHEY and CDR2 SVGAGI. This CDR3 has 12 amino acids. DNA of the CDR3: TGTGCCAGCAGTCTCCCGCAGGGGGAAGCTTTCTTT. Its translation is CASSLPQGEAFF.

The CDR3 DNA follows: TGTGCCAGCAGTTACTCGTTCAGGGGGGGCACAGATACGCAGTATTTT. It specifies CASSYSFRGGTDTQYF. The chain employs TRBV6-5 and TRBJ2-3, with a tentative D call TRBD1 (7 bases). The CDR3 length is 16 residues. Germline V gives CDR1 MNHEY, CDR2 SVGAGI. V gave up 0 bases and J gave up 1 base, with 11 bases separating them.

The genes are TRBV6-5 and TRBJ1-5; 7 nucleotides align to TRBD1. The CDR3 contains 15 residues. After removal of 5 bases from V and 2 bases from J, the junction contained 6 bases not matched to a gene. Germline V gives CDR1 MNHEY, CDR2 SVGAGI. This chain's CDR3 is CASSTGAAGNQPQHF. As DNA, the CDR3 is TGTGCCAGCAGTACAGGGGCGGCGGGCAATCAGCCCCAGCATTTT.

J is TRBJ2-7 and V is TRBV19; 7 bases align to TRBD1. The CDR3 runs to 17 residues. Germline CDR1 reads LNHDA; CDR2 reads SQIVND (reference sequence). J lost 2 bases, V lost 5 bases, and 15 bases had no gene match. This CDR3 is CASSFRDRHVTPYEQYF. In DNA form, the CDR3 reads TGTGCCAGTAGTTTCCGGGACAGACACGTTACCCCCTACGAGCAGTACTTC.

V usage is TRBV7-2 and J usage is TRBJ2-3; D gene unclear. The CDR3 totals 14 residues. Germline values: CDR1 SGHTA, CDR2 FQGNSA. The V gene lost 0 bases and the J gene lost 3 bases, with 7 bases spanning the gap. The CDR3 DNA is TGTGCCAGCAGCTTAGCCTCCCGGACAGATACGCAGTATTTT. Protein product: CASSLASRTDTQYF.

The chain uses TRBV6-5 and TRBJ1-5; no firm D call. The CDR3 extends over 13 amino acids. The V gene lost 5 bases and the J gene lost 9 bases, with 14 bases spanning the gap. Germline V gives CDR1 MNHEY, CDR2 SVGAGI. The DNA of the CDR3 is TGTGCCAGCAGTCCGGTTGGTACTCCGCCCCAGCATTTT. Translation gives CASSPVGTPPQHF.

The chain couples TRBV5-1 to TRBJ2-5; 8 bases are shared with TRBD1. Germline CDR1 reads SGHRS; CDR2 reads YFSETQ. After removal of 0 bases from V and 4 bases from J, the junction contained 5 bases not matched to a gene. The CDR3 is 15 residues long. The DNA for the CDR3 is TGCGCCAGCAGCTTGGGACAGGGGAACGGAGAGACCCAGTACTTC. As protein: CASSLGQGNGETQYF.

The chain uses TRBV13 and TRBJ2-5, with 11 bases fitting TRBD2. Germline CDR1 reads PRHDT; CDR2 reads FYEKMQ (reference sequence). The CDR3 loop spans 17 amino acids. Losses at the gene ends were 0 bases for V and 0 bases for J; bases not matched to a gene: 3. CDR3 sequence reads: CASSLGLGLADQETQYF. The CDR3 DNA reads TGTGCCAGCAGCTTAGGCTTGGGACTAGCGGACCAAGAGACCCAGTACTTC.

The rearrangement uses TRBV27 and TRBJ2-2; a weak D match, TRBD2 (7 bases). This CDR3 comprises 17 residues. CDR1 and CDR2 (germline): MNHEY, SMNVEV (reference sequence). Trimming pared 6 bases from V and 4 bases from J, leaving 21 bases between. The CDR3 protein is CASRSAFGGRVTGELFF. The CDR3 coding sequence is TGTGCCAGCAGATCTGCGTTCGGGGGGCGCGTCACCGGGGAGCTGTTTTTT.

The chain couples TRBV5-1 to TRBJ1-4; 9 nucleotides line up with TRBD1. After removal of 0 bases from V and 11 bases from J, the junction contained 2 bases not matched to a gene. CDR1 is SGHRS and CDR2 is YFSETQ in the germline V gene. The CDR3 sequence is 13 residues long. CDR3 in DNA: TGCGCCAGCAGCTTGGGGGACAGGGAGAAACTGTTTTTT. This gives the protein CASSLGDREKLFF. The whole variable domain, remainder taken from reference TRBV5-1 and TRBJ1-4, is KAGVTQTPRYLIKTRGQQVTLSCSPISGHRSVSWYQQTPGQGLQFLFEYFSETQRNKGNFPGRFSGRQFSNSRSEMNVSTLELGDSALYLCASSLGDREKLFFGSGTQLSVL.

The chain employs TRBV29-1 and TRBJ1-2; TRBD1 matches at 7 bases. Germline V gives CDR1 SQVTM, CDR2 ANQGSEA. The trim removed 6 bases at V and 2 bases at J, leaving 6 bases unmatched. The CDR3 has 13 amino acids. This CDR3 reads CSVGRTGNYGYTF. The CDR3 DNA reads TGCAGCGTCGGTAGGACAGGCAACTATGGCTACACCTTC.

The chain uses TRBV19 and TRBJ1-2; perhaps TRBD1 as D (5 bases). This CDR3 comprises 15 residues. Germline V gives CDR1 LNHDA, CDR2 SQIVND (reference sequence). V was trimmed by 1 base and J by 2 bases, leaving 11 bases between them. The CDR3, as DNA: TGTGCCAGTAGTATAGTGATGGGGCGGAACTATGGCTACACCTTC. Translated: CASSIVMGRNYGYTF.

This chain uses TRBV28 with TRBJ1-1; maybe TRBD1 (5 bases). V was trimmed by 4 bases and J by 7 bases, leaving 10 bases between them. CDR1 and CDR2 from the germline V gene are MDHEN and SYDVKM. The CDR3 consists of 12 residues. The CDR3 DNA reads TGTGCCAGCAGTTGGGGGGGAGTTGAAGCTTTCTTT. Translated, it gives CASSWGGVEAFF.

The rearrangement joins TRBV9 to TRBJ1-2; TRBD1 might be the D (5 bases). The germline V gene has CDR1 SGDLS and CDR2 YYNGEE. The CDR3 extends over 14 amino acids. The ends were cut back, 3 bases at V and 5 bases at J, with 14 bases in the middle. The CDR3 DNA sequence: TGTGCCAGCAGCGCCGACCCGGAGGGGTATGGCTACACCTTC. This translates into CASSADPEGYGYTF.

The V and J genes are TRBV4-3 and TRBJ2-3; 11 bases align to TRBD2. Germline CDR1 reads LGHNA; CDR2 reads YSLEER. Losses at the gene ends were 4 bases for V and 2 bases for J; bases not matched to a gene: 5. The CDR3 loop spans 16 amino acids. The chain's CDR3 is CASSPIAGGNTDTQYF. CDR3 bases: TGCGCCAGCAGCCCCATAGCGGGGGGGAACACAGATACGCAGTATTTT.

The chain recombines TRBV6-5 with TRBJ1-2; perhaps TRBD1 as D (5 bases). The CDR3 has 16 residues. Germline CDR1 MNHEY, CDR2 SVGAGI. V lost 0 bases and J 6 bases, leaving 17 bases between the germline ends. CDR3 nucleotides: TGTGCCAGCAGTTACTCTAAGTGGGGCAGGACACATGGCTACACCTTC. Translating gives CASSYSKWGRTHGYTF.

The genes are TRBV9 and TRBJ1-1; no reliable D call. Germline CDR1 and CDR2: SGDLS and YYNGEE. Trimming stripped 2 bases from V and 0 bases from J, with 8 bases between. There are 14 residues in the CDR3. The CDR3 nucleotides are TGTGCCAGCAGCGTTCATCCCCTGAACACTGAAGCTTTCTTT. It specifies CASSVHPLNTEAFF.

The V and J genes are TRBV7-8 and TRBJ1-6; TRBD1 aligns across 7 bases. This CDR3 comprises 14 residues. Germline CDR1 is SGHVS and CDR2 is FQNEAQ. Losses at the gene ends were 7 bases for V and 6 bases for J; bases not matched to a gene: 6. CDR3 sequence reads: CASIPGTANSPLHF. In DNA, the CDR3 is TGTGCCAGCATCCCCGGGACAGCTAATTCACCCCTCCACTTT.

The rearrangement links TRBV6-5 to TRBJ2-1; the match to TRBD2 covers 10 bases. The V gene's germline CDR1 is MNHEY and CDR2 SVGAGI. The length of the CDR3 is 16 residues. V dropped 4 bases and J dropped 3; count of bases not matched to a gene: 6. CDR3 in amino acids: CASSSRTSGNYNEQFF. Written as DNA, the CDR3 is TGTGCCAGCAGTTCGCGGACTAGCGGAAACTACAATGAGCAGTTCTTC.

CDR3 protein: CASWAGGLGETQYF. Here the CDR3 DNA reads TGTGCCAGCTGGGCGGGGGGGCTTGGGGAGACCCAGTACTTC. The chain is built from TRBV27 and TRBJ2-5; 9 positions match TRBD2. CDR3 length equals 14 residues. Germline V CDR1 and CDR2: MNHEY, SMNVEV (reference sequence). V shed 8 bases and J 5 bases; nucleotides not matched to a gene: 9.

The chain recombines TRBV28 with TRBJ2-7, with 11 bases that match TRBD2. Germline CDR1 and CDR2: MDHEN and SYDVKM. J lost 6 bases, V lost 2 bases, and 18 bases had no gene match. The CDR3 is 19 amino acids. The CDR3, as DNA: TGTGCCAGCAGTTTAGGGAGACTAGCGGGGAGAAGCCCGTGGTCCGAGCAGTACTTC. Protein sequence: CASSLGRLAGRSPWSEQYF.

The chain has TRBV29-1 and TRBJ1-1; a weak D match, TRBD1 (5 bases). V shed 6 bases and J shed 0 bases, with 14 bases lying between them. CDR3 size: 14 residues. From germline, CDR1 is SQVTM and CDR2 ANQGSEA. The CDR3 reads CSVPNQGLNTEAFF. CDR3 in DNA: TGCAGCGTACCCAACCAGGGCCTGAACACTGAAGCTTTCTTT. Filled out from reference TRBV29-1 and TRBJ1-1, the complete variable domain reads SAVISQKPSRDICQRGTSLTIQCQVDSQVTMMFWYRQQPGQSLTLIATANQGSEATYESGFVIDKFPISRPNLTFSTLTVSNMSPEDSSIYLCSVPNQGLNTEAFFGQGTRLTVV.

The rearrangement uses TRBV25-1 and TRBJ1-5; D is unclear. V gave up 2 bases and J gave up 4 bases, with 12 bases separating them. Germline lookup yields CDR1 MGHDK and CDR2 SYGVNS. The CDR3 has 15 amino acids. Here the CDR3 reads CASSEASGWNQPQHF. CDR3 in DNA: TGTGCCAGCAGTGAAGCGTCCGGTTGGAATCAGCCCCAGCATTTT.

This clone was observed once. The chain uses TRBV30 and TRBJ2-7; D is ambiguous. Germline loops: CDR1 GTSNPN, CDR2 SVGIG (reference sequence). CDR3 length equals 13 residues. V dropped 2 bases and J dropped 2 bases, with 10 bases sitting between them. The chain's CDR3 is CAWSPGSTYEQYF. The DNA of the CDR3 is TGTGCCTGGAGTCCCGGTTCCACCTACGAGCAGTACTTC.

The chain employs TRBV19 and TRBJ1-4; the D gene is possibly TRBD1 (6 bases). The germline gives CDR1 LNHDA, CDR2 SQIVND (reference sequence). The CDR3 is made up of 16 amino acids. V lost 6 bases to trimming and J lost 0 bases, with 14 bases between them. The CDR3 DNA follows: TGTGCCAGTAGACCGAGAGGGGGGGCAACTAATGAAAAACTGTTTTTT. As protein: CASRPRGGATNEKLFF.

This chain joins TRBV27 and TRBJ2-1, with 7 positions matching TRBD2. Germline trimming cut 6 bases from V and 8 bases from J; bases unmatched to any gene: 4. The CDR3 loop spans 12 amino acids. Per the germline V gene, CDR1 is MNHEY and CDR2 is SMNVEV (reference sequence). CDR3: CASSRLADEQFF. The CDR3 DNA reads TGTGCCAGCAGCAGACTAGCCGATGAGCAGTTCTTC.

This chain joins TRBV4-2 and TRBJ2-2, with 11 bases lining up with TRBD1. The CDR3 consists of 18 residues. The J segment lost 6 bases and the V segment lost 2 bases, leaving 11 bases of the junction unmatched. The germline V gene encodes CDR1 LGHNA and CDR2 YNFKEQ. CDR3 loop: CASSQTFGTGGYAGELFF. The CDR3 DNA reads TGTGCCAGCAGCCAAACTTTCGGGACAGGGGGTTATGCCGGGGAGCTGTTTTTT.

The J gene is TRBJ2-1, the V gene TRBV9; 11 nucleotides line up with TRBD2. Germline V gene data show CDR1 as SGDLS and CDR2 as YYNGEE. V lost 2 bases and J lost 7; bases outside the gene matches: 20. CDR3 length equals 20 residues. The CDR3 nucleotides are TGTGCCAGCAGCGTGATCCCTCGAAGTATTAGCGGGAGGGCCCGGAATGAGCAGTTCTTC. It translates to CASSVIPRSISGRARNEQFF. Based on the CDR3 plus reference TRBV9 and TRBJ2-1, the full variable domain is DSGVTQTPKHLITATGQRVTLRCSPRSGDLSVYWYQQSLDQGLQFLIQYYNGEERAKGNILERFSAQQFPDLHSELNLSSLELGDSALYFCASSVIPRSISGRARNEQFFGPGTRLTVL.

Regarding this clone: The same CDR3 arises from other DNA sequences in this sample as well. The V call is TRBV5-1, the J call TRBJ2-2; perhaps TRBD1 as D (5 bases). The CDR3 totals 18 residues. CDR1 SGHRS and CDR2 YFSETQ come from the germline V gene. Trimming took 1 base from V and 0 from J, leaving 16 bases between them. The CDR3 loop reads CASSLWGQTEPNTGELFF. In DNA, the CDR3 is TGCGCCAGCAGCTTGTGGGGCCAGACGGAACCGAACACCGGGGAGCTGTTTTTT.

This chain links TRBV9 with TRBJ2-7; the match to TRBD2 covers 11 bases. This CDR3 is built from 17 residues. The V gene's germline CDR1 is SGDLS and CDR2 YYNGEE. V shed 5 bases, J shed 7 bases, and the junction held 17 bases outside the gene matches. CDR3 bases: TGTGCCAGCAGAGCCCTCCTTAGGGCTAGCGGGAGGAGGGAGCAGTACTTC. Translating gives CASRALLRASGRREQYF.